Below, 23 T cell receptor beta chains from the same sample are listed, as sequenced in a study of shared clonotypes between healthy human individuals. Generated by immunoSEQ multiplex PCR, the TCRdb table keeps only in-frame clones and is missing some. The data show under 650,000 clones, roughly 95% seen once. The sequenced sample consisted of naive CD4+ T cells sorted from blood. Indicated subset: CD45RA+ positively selected. The receptors were sampled from a woman in her 30s in good health.

This rearrangement joins TRBV19 to TRBJ2-5, with no clear D. The J call may be wrong; the DNA end is better matched by TRBJ2-7. CDR3 length: 14 residues. Germline V gene sequence: CDR1 LNHDA, CDR2 SQIVND (reference sequence). The CDR3 loop reads CASTRSDGSYEQYF. For the CDR3, the DNA is TGTGCCAGCACCCGGTCCGACGGTTCCTACGAGCAGTACTTC.

V usage is TRBV11-2 and J usage is TRBJ2-7, with D perhaps TRBD1 (6 bases). Trimming took 0 bases from V and 5 from J, leaving 11 bases between them. The germline gives CDR1 SGHAT, CDR2 FQNNGV. CDR3 length: 14 amino acids. CDR3 DNA: TGTGCCAGCAGCTTAGATATCAACAGGGACGAGCAGTACTTC. It encodes CASSLDINRDEQYF. Full variable domain (missing parts from reference TRBV11-2 and TRBJ2-7): EAGVAQSPRYKIIEKRQSVAFWCNPISGHATLYWYQQILGQGPKLLIQFQNNGVVDDSQLPKDRFSAERLKGVDSTLKIQPAKLEDSAVYLCASSLDINRDEQYFGPGTRLTVT.

The V and J genes are TRBV5-5 and TRBJ1-3; unclear D gene. The germline V and J ends were trimmed by 4 bases and 1 base, with 15 bases remaining between them. Germline V gene data show CDR1 as SGHKS and CDR2 as YYEKEE (reference sequence). The CDR3 has 16 amino acids. The CDR3, as DNA: TGTGCCAGCAGCCCGAGCAGGCCACCTTCTGGAAACACCATATATTTT. Residues: CASSPSRPPSGNTIYF.

The chain carries TRBV18 and TRBJ1-5; TRBD1 aligns across 8 bases. CDR1 is KGHSH, CDR2 LQKENI, per germline. With 2 bases clipped from V and 0 bases from J, the junction kept 3 bases outside the gene matches. This CDR3 spans 16 amino acids. The CDR3 sequence: CASSPSGTGSNQPQHF. The DNA of the CDR3 is TGTGCCAGCTCACCATCGGGGACAGGTAGCAATCAGCCCCAGCATTTT.

A word on this clone: Other DNA variants within this sample encode the same CDR3. The chain couples TRBV5-1 to TRBJ2-7; 8 nucleotides line up with TRBD1. This CDR3 spans 15 amino acids. V was clipped by 4 bases and J by 2 bases; unmatched bases: 8. From germline, CDR1 is SGHRS and CDR2 YFSETQ. CDR3 in amino acids: CASSSTGTGTYEQYF. The DNA for the CDR3 is TGCGCCAGCAGCAGCACCGGGACAGGAACCTACGAGCAGTACTTC. Filled out from reference TRBV5-1 and TRBJ2-7, the complete variable domain reads KAGVTQTPRYLIKTRGQQVTLSCSPISGHRSVSWYQQTPGQGLQFLFEYFSETQRNKGNFPGRFSGRQFSNSRSEMNVSTLELGDSALYLCASSSTGTGTYEQYFGPGTRLTVT.

This rearrangement joins TRBV20-1 to TRBJ2-3, with D perhaps TRBD2 (5 bases). This CDR3 region has 11 residues. Germline CDR1 reads DFQATT; CDR2 reads SNEGSKA (reference sequence). Trimming took off 7 bases at V and 4 bases at J, with 9 bases between the two ends. CDR3 in DNA: TGCAGTGTCGCAGCGGCAGATACGCAGTATTTT. This codes for CSVAAADTQYF.

The rearrangement uses TRBV28 and TRBJ1-4, with 8 nucleotides matching TRBD1. The CDR3 covers 15 residues. With V trimmed by 5 bases and J by 4 bases, 6 bases remained unmatched. CDR1 MDHEN and CDR2 SYDVKM come from the germline V gene. The CDR3 coding sequence is TGTGCCAGCAGTCCCGCGACAGGGGTTAATGAAAAACTGTTTTTT. As protein: CASSPATGVNEKLFF.

The rearrangement joins TRBV7-9 to TRBJ1-2; D gene unclear. The CDR3 is 14 residues long. Trimming left V 3 bases short and J 2 bases short, with 10 bases between. The V gene's germline CDR1 is SEHNR and CDR2 FQNEAQ (reference sequence). The CDR3 reads CASSFTTPNYGYTF. The CDR3 DNA reads as TGTGCCAGCAGCTTTACTACCCCAAACTATGGCTACACCTTC.

This sequence joins TRBV18 and TRBJ2-5, with D unresolved. The germline V gene has CDR1 KGHSH and CDR2 LQKENI. The CDR3 runs to 15 residues. The V gene lost 6 bases and the J gene lost 2 bases, with 16 bases spanning the gap. CDR3 protein: CASSSQRQTQETQYF. The CDR3 DNA reads as TGTGCCAGCTCGTCTCAACGGCAGACTCAAGAGACCCAGTACTTC.

V is TRBV5-1 and J is TRBJ1-2; D is ambiguous. CDR3 length: 15 residues. Germline V gene sequence: CDR1 SGHRS, CDR2 YFSETQ. V lost 4 bases to trimming and J lost 0 bases, with 13 bases between them. CDR3 coding DNA: TGCGCCAGCAGCCCGGGCGACATAACTAACTATGGCTACACCTTC. Translated, it gives CASSPGDITNYGYTF.

The chain carries TRBV19 and TRBJ2-4, with a tentative D call TRBD1 (5 bases). The CDR3 runs to 16 residues. V lost 5 bases, J lost 0 bases, and 14 bases lay in between. The germline V gene encodes CDR1 LNHDA and CDR2 SQIVND (reference sequence). CDR3 protein: CASSAGQFLAKNIQYF. The CDR3 bases are TGTGCCAGTAGTGCCGGACAATTTCTAGCCAAAAACATTCAGTACTTC.

This rearrangement joins TRBV11-2 to TRBJ2-5; 10 bases map to TRBD2. This CDR3 contains 14 residues. V shed 7 bases and J 2 bases; nucleotides not matched to a gene: 4. The germline V gene encodes CDR1 SGHAT and CDR2 FQNNGV. CDR3 in amino acids: CASTSGSRQETQYF. CDR3 sequence (DNA): TGTGCCAGCACTAGCGGGAGTAGGCAAGAGACCCAGTACTTC.

CDR3 protein: CASSPASPTSTNEQFF. The DNA of the CDR3 is TGTGCCAGCTCACCAGCTAGCCCAACGTCGACCAATGAGCAGTTCTTC. The chain couples TRBV18 to TRBJ2-1; the D gene is possibly TRBD2 (5 bases). Between the trimmed V and J ends, which lost 2 bases and 6 bases, there was a span of 17 bases. The CDR3 totals 16 residues. Per germline, CDR1 KGHSH and CDR2 LQKENI.

V is TRBV6-1 and J is TRBJ1-3, with D hard to call. The V gene's germline CDR1 is MNHNS and CDR2 SASEGT. Trimming shortened V by 6 bases and J by 2 bases, and 8 bases separated the two germline ends. The CDR3 contains 13 residues. The DNA of the CDR3 is TGTGCCAGCAGGCCGGGGACTGGAAACACCATATATTTT. Its translation is CASRPGTGNTIYF.

The J gene is TRBJ1-2, the V gene TRBV28; weak D call: TRBD1 (5 bases). V was clipped by 7 bases and J by 4 bases, with 13 bases between them. The CDR3 runs 13 residues. Looked up from germline, CDR1 is MDHEN and CDR2 is SYDVKM. The CDR3 bases are TGTGCCAGCACCAGCGCAGGGTCCTATGGCTACACCTTC. Translating gives CASTSAGSYGYTF.

The rearrangement joins TRBV27 to TRBJ1-5; D uncertain. Germline V gives CDR1 MNHEY, CDR2 SMNVEV (reference sequence). With 5 bases removed from V and 0 bases from J, the gap between germline ends came to 8 bases. This CDR3 is 14 amino acids long. CDR3 DNA: TGTGCCAGCAGTCCCTACAATAGCAATCAGCCCCAGCATTTT. It translates to CASSPYNSNQPQHF.

The rearrangement uses TRBV9 and TRBJ2-2; TRBD2 matches at 12 bases. This CDR3 has 17 residues. V gave up 4 bases and J gave up 4 bases; unmatched junction bases: 8. Germline V gene data show CDR1 as SGDLS and CDR2 as YYNGEE. The CDR3 is CASSLPGLAGVTGELFF. Written as DNA, the CDR3 is TGTGCCAGCAGCCTACCGGGACTAGCGGGTGTCACCGGGGAGCTGTTTTTT.

The chain uses TRBV28 and TRBJ2-1; 10 nucleotides match TRBD2. CDR1 MDHEN and CDR2 SYDVKM come from the germline V gene. The CDR3 extends over 16 amino acids. Unmatched junction bases numbered 11, after V lost 5 bases and J lost 7 bases. CDR3 amino acids: CASSPHVGAGGNEQFF. The DNA for the CDR3 is TGTGCCAGCAGTCCCCATGTGGGAGCGGGAGGGAATGAGCAGTTCTTC.

The genes are TRBV6-6 and TRBJ2-5; D ambiguous. Deletions cut 6 bases from V and 0 bases from J, with 8 bases between. Germline CDR1 reads MNHNY; CDR2 reads SVGAGI (reference sequence). CDR3 length equals 13 residues. The CDR3 here is CASRSTYQETQYF. CDR3 nucleotides: TGTGCCAGCAGGAGTACGTACCAAGAGACCCAGTACTTC.

CDR3 nucleotides: TGTGCCAGCAGTACACCGGTTTTCGGGGGATCCTATGGCTACACCTTC. It yields the protein CASSTPVFGGSYGYTF. This rearrangement joins TRBV28 to TRBJ1-2; a weak D match, TRBD1 (5 bases). CDR3 length: 16 amino acids. Trimming shortened V by 5 bases and J by 4 bases, and 20 bases separated the two germline ends. The V gene's germline CDR1 is MDHEN and CDR2 SYDVKM.

A word on this clone: Other DNA sequences within the sample encode an identical CDR3. The chain carries TRBV6-5 and TRBJ2-6; a possible D gene is TRBD2 (6 bases). Trimming pared 6 bases from V and 0 bases from J, leaving 9 bases between. This CDR3 region has 15 residues. Germline values: CDR1 MNHEY, CDR2 SVGAGI. The CDR3 here is CASSYGGSGANVLTF. DNA of the CDR3: TGTGCCAGCAGCTACGGGGGCTCTGGGGCCAACGTCCTGACTTTC.

This clone was seen a single time. This chain connects TRBV7-8 to TRBJ1-5; no clear D. CDR1 and CDR2 from the germline V gene are SGHVS and FQNEAQ. V lost 5 bases and J lost 3, with 11 bases in between. This CDR3 comprises 14 residues. The CDR3 nucleotides read TGTGCCAGCAGCAAAAGTCCACTCAATCAGCCCCAGCATTTT. This translates into CASSKSPLNQPQHF.

The V gene is TRBV19, the J gene TRBJ2-5; weak D call: TRBD2 (5 bases). Germline CDR1 LNHDA, CDR2 SQIVND (reference sequence). The CDR3 has 14 amino acids. The ends were cut back, 2 bases at V and 2 bases at J, with 9 bases in the middle. The CDR3 spells CASSISRAQETQYF. In DNA form, the CDR3 reads TGTGCCAGTAGTATATCGAGGGCGCAAGAGACCCAGTACTTC. The full variable domain, rest sourced from reference TRBV19 and TRBJ2-5, is DGGITQSPKYLFRKEGQNVTLSCEQNLNHDAMYWYRQDPGQGLRLIYYSQIVNDFQKGDIAEGYSVSREKKESFPLTVTSAQKNPTAFYLCASSISRAQETQYFGPGTRLLVL.